This TCR beta chain derives from a study of T cell changes during pregnancy in multiple sclerosis. Method: immunoSEQ multiplex PCR; TCRdb's copy keeps in-frame clones and lacks some. This table holds around 33,000 clones, around 90% found once. CDR1 is SGHTA and CDR2 is FQGTGA in the germline V gene. The junction had 4 bases not matched to a gene; V was cut back by 5 bases and J by 6 bases. The CDR3 extends over 13 amino acids. This receptor was identified in a female donor with multiple sclerosis, enrolled in a pregnancy study. The sample in question was CD8+ T cells from peripheral blood mononuclear cells, obtained in the third trimester of pregnancy. The chain has TRBV7-3 and TRBJ2-1; 7 positions match TRBD2. The CDR3 reads CASSPGGGNEQFF. In nucleotides, the CDR3 is TGTGCCAGCAGCCCGGGCGGGGGCAATGAGCAGTTCTTC. Drawing the rest from reference TRBV7-3 and TRBJ2-1, the complete variable domain is GAGVSQTPSNKVTEKGKYVELRCDPISGHTALYWYRQSLGQGPEFLIYFQGTGAADDSGLPNDRFFAVRPEGSVSTLKIQRTERGDSAVYLCASSPGGGNEQFFGPGTRLTVL.